This T cell receptor (beta chain) was captured in a study of blood T cell repertoires in COVID-19. Across the whole study: Donors in the United States, Italy and Spain gave samples during acute or convalescent COVID-19. T cells, B-cell-depleted T cells, or PBMCs provided the cDNA or gDNA that served as material.

The authors' processing: Amplification of reference gene primers provided the estimated nucleated cell counts. Profiled with immunoSEQ multiplex PCR; TCRdb holds only in-frame clones, not every one. V, J and clone size are taken as reported in that table, and D and trimming were inferred from the DNA itself. The table records 200,000 to 300,000 clones, about 87% of them present only once. Trimming stripped 8 bases from V and 2 bases from J, with 12 bases between. Germline CDR1 reads LNHNV; CDR2 reads YYDKDF (reference sequence). CDR3 length: 13 amino acids. Sequenced material: peripheral blood. The clonotype comes from a woman in her forties with acute or convalescent COVID-19. The V and J genes are TRBV15 and TRBJ1-1; TRBD1 might be the D (5 bases). CDR3 DNA: TGTGCCACCGCCGGGGGGACCAACACTGAAGCTTTCTTT. Its translation is CATAGGTNTEAFF.